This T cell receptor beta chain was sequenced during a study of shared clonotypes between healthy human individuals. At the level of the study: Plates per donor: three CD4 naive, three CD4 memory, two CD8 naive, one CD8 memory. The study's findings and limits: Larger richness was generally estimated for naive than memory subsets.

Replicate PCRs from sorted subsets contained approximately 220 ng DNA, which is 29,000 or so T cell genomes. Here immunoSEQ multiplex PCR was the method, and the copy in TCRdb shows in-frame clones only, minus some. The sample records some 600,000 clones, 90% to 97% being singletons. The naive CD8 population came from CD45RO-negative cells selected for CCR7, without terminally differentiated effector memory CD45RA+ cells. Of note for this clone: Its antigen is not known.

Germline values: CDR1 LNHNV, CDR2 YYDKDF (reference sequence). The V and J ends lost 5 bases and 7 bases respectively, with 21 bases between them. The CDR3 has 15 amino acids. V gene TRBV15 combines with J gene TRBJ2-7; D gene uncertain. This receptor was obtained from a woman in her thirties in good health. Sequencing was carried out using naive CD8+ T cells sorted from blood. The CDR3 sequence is CATSGKLTQAREQYF. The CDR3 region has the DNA TGTGCCACCAGCGGAAAGTTAACGCAGGCTCGTGAGCAGTACTTC.